This record covers a single T cell receptor (beta chain). What it binds is unknown. The source of the sample is a study of cytomegalovirus exposure and HLA in healthy donors. Broader study findings: In a later analysis, specific HLA alleles were associated with 15,000 to 20,000 TCR beta sequences at a 0.05 false discovery rate. Roughly uniform sequencing depth across donors was assumed, possibly incorrectly.

PCR amplification relied on 60 Vbeta primers (plus 13 Jbeta primers). Sequencing used immunoSEQ multiplex PCR; TCRdb keeps in-frame clones, though not all of them. The repertoire includes approximately 180,000 clones, under 90% of them detected once, and 6% to 7.5% sits in the top ten. The length of the CDR3 is 17 residues. Trimming removed 5 bases from V and 4 bases from J; junction bases left unmatched: 8. Germline-derived CDR1 and CDR2 are SEHNR and FQNEAQ (reference sequence). The sample was PBMCs. The rearrangement joins TRBV7-9 to TRBJ2-1; 13 nucleotides agree with TRBD2. This clonotype was sampled from a man aged 25-40 years in good health and CMV-seropositive. The CDR3 bases are TGTGCCAGCAGCCCGGGGACTAGCGGGAATGCGTACAATGAGCAGTTCTTC. It specifies CASSPGTSGNAYNEQFF.